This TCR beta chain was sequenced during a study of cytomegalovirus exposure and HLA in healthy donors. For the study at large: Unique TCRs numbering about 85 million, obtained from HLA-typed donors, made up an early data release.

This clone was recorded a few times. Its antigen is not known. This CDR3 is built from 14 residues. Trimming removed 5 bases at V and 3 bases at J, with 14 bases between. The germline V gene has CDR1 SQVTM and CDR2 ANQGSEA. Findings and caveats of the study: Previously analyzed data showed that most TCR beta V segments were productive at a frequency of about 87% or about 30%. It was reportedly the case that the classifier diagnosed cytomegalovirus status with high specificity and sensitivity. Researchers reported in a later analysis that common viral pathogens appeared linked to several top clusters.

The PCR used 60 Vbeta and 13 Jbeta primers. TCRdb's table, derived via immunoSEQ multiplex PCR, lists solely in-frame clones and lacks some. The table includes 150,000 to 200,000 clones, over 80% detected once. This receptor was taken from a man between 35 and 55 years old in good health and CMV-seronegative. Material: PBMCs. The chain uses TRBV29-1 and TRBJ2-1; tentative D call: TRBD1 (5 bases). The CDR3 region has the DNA TGCAGCGTTCTCCCTTCCAGGGACTACAATGAGCAGTTCTTC. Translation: CSVLPSRDYNEQFF.